Presented here are 24 T cell receptor beta chains from one specimen sequenced in a study of shared clonotypes between healthy human individuals. The repertoire was sequenced with immunoSEQ multiplex PCR; TCRdb's copy has only in-frame clones and lacks some. Of approximately 650,000 clones in the sample, over 95% are singletons; the top ten hold 0.11%. Positively selected for CCR7, the CD45RO-negative cells used as naive CD8 cells excluded terminally differentiated effector memory CD45RA+ cells. The specimen sequenced was naive CD8+ T cells sorted from blood. The receptor set was obtained from a woman aged 25 to 45 in good health.

The genes are TRBV27 and TRBJ1-2; the match to TRBD1 covers 8 bases. The CDR3 totals 16 residues. Germline lookup yields CDR1 MNHEY and CDR2 SMNVEV (reference sequence). V was clipped by 6 bases and J by 5 bases; unmatched bases: 14. The CDR3 nucleotides are TGTGCCAGCAGCCAGGGGGCCAGGGGGACGGTGTATGGCTACACCTTC. It is translated as CASSQGARGTVYGYTF.

The chain combines TRBV5-6 with TRBJ2-7; 8 bases line up with TRBD1. CDR3 length equals 18 residues. Trimming removed 3 bases from V and 7 bases from J; junction bases left unmatched: 21. Germline CDR1 SGHDT, CDR2 YYEEEE. The CDR3 nucleotides read TGTGCCAGCAGCTACACAGGGGGTGGTGGGAGGTTCTACGTGGAGCAGTACTTC. Translation: CASSYTGGGGRFYVEQYF.

V is TRBV9 and J is TRBJ2-7; 8 nucleotides line up with TRBD2. V lost 0 bases and J lost 0; bases outside the gene matches: 11. Germline CDR1 reads SGDLS; CDR2 reads YYNGEE. CDR3 length: 18 amino acids. The DNA for the CDR3 is TGTGCCAGCAGCGTAGGGGCCCCCGGGACTAGATACTCCTACGAGCAGTACTTC. The encoded protein is CASSVGAPGTRYSYEQYF.

V usage is TRBV6-1 and J usage is TRBJ2-5, with 9 bases identical to TRBD1. The CDR3 spans 15 residues. Trimming took 7 bases from V and 4 from J; bases not matched to a gene: 10. Germline values: CDR1 MNHNS, CDR2 SASEGT. CDR3 sequence: CASITGTGLGETQYF. The CDR3 DNA is TGTGCCAGCATAACCGGGACAGGGCTTGGAGAGACCCAGTACTTC.

V and J are TRBV19 and TRBJ2-7, with no clear D. V lost 0 bases to trimming and J lost 1 base, with 4 bases between them. The CDR3 covers 13 residues. In germline, CDR1 is LNHDA, CDR2 SQIVND (reference sequence). This chain's CDR3 is CASSIDPSYEQYF. CDR3 in DNA: TGTGCCAGTAGTATAGACCCATCCTACGAGCAGTACTTC.

The chain carries TRBV27 and TRBJ2-2, with D maybe TRBD1 (6 bases). Germline values: CDR1 MNHEY, CDR2 SMNVEV (reference sequence). Trimming left V 2 bases short and J 4 bases short, with 11 bases between. This CDR3 spans 15 amino acids. In DNA form, the CDR3 reads TGTGCCAGCAGTTTAAACAGGGCGGGCACCGGGGAGCTGTTTTTT. Translated, it gives CASSLNRAGTGELFF.

This sequence joins TRBV25-1 and TRBJ1-4, with D maybe TRBD1 (5 bases). The length of the CDR3 is 15 residues. The germline CDR1 and CDR2 sequences are MGHDK and SYGVNS. V was clipped by 1 base and J by 3 bases, with 9 bases between them. This CDR3 reads CASSESKGSNEKLFF. The DNA of the CDR3 is TGTGCCAGCAGTGAATCCAAGGGGTCTAATGAAAAACTGTTTTTT.

The chain recombines TRBV28 with TRBJ2-7, with 13 bases lining up with TRBD2. Trimming removed 5 bases from V and 5 bases from J; junction bases left unmatched: 9. CDR3 length equals 16 residues. CDR1 is MDHEN and CDR2 is SYDVKM in the germline V gene. CDR3 amino acids: CASSPGTSGMGDEQYF. The CDR3 nucleotides read TGTGCCAGCAGTCCCGGGACTAGCGGGATGGGGGACGAGCAGTACTTC. The variable domain in full, with the rest retrieved from reference TRBV28 and TRBJ2-7, is DVKVTQSSRYLVKRTGEKVFLECVQDMDHENMFWYRQDPGLGLRLIYFSYDVKMKEKGDIPEGYSVSREKKERFSLILESASTNQTSMYLCASSPGTSGMGDEQYFGPGTRLTVT.

To note about this clone: This clone may be a read error of a much larger clone one base away. This CDR3 is also generated by other DNA sequences in the sample. The gene calls are TRBV7-9 and TRBJ2-7; D uncertain. V lost 1 base, J lost 3 bases, and 1 base lay in between. Germline-derived CDR1 and CDR2 are SEHNR and FQNEAQ (reference sequence). CDR3 length: 11 residues. CDR3 sequence (DNA): TGTGCCAGCAGCTTAGTCTACGAGCAGTACTTC. This gives the protein CASSLVYEQYF.

The chain employs TRBV15 and TRBJ2-7; possible D gene TRBD1, 6 bases. Germline CDR1 is LNHNV and CDR2 is YYDKDF (reference sequence). CDR3 length: 16 residues. V lost 4 bases and J lost 7, with 23 bases in between. CDR3 DNA sequence: TGTGCCACCAGCACGCCCGGACAGCTATCTTTGGGGGAGCAGTACTTC. It encodes CATSTPGQLSLGEQYF.

Only one count was recorded for this clone. The rearrangement links TRBV27 to TRBJ2-5; D may be TRBD1 (6 bases). The germline CDR1 and CDR2 sequences are MNHEY and SMNVEV (reference sequence). The CDR3 length is 13 residues. V lost 5 bases to trimming and J lost 12 bases, with 19 bases between them. This CDR3 is CASSPRDTKTEYF. The DNA for the CDR3 is TGTGCCAGCAGTCCCCGGGACACCAAAACCGAGTACTTC.

The chain recombines TRBV4-1 with TRBJ2-7, with D perhaps TRBD2 (6 bases). The CDR3 has 14 residues. V dropped 2 bases and J dropped 7 bases, with 15 bases sitting between them. Germline CDR1 reads MGHRA; CDR2 reads YSYEKL. The DNA for the CDR3 is TGCGCCAGCAGCCAAATCGCACGGGCGGGGGAGCAGTACTTC. Protein sequence: CASSQIARAGEQYF.

This clone was seen once. The V and J genes are TRBV11-2 and TRBJ2-3; D is unresolved. The V end lost 3 bases, the J end lost 3 bases, and 13 bases lay between the germline ends. The CDR3 loop spans 15 amino acids. Germline V gene data show CDR1 as SGHAT and CDR2 as FQNNGV. The CDR3 protein is CASSFERPSTDTQYF. CDR3 bases: TGTGCCAGCAGCTTTGAGCGCCCGTCGACAGATACGCAGTATTTT.

In nucleotides, the CDR3 is TGTGCCAGCAGCCAGGGACAGCACCCTTCCTACGAGCAGTACTTC. Translation gives CASSQGQHPSYEQYF. The J gene is TRBJ2-5, the V gene TRBV4-2; TRBD1 matches 7 bases. The J call may be wrong; the DNA end is better matched by TRBJ2-7. The V gene's germline CDR1 is LGHNA and CDR2 YNFKEQ. The CDR3 is 15 residues long.

To note about this clone: The same CDR3 can be traced to other DNA sequences in this sample. This chain joins TRBV11-2 and TRBJ2-7; D gene unclear. The germline V gene has CDR1 SGHAT and CDR2 FQNNGV. Trimming shortened V by 2 bases and J by 2 bases, and 4 bases separated the two germline ends. The CDR3 has 12 amino acids. The CDR3 is CASSLPTYEQYF. For the CDR3, the DNA is TGTGCCAGCAGCTTACCGACCTACGAGCAGTACTTC.

This clone showed up just once. This chain links TRBV7-9 with TRBJ1-2, with D maybe TRBD1 (6 bases). With 2 bases removed from V and 5 bases from J, the gap between germline ends came to 15 bases. This CDR3 region has 15 residues. Germline lookup yields CDR1 SEHNR and CDR2 FQNEAQ (reference sequence). This chain's CDR3 is CASSLTQGRGYGYTF. As DNA, the CDR3 is TGTGCCAGCAGCTTAACCCAGGGGAGGGGATATGGCTACACCTTC.

This chain connects TRBV6-6 to TRBJ2-3, with 13 bases lining up with TRBD2. From germline, CDR1 is MNHNY and CDR2 SVGAGI (reference sequence). The CDR3 spans 16 residues. V dropped 6 bases and J dropped 6; count of bases not matched to a gene: 9. The CDR3 here is CASRVLAGGPWDTQYF. CDR3 DNA: TGTGCCAGCAGGGTACTAGCGGGAGGGCCATGGGATACGCAGTATTTT.

This clone is a singleton in its sample. V and J are TRBV28 and TRBJ2-7; D is uncertain. The length of the CDR3 is 13 residues. Germline CDR1 is MDHEN and CDR2 is SYDVKM. Trimming pared 6 bases from V and 1 base from J, leaving 10 bases between. CDR3 in DNA: TGTGCCAGCAGGGATCCTTTATCCTACGAGCAGTACTTC. Translation: CASRDPLSYEQYF.

The chain uses TRBV19 and TRBJ2-1; 9 positions match TRBD2. V trimming: 3 bases; J trimming: 5 bases; junction bases outside the gene matches: 8. Per the germline V gene, CDR1 is LNHDA and CDR2 is SQIVND (reference sequence). This CDR3 is 16 amino acids long. Here the CDR3 reads CASSIMSGRLDNEQFF. The CDR3 nucleotides are TGTGCCAGTAGTATCATGAGCGGGAGGTTGGACAATGAGCAGTTCTTC.

The gene calls are TRBV19 and TRBJ2-5; the match to TRBD1 covers 8 bases. TRBJ2-7 explains the end of the DNA better; the J call may be wrong. CDR3 size: 14 residues. Germline lookup yields CDR1 LNHDA and CDR2 SQIVND (reference sequence). The CDR3 region has the DNA TGTGCCAGTAGTCCACGGGACAGGCCCTACGAGCAGTACTTC. Translated, it gives CASSPRDRPYEQYF.

The rearrangement links TRBV6-5 to TRBJ2-3; D unclear. The CDR3 has 11 residues. Germline values: CDR1 MNHEY, CDR2 SVGAGI. Trimming left V 8 bases short and J 5 bases short, with 8 bases between. CDR3 protein: CASSTGDTQYF. The CDR3 coding sequence is TGTGCCAGCTCTACGGGAGATACGCAGTATTTT.

The chain joins TRBV27 to TRBJ1-5; a possible D gene is TRBD1 (5 bases). Germline-derived CDR1 and CDR2 are MNHEY and SMNVEV (reference sequence). Trimming removed 10 bases at V and 0 bases at J, with 10 bases between. This CDR3 contains 13 residues. CDR3 nucleotide sequence: TGTGCCACCGGGGGTTATAGCAATCAGCCCCAGCATTTT. Residues: CATGGYSNQPQHF.

The rearrangement links TRBV7-9 to TRBJ1-5, with TRBD1 matching 9 bases. With V trimmed by 4 bases and J by 7 bases, 2 bases remained unmatched. This CDR3 is 13 amino acids long. Germline V lookup: CDR1 SEHNR, CDR2 FQNEAQ (reference sequence). The CDR3 spells CASSSDRGQPQHF. For the CDR3, the DNA is TGTGCCAGCAGCTCGGACAGGGGACAGCCCCAGCATTTT.

The chain recombines TRBV11-2 with TRBJ2-7; the D gene is possibly TRBD1 (6 bases). Per germline, CDR1 SGHAT and CDR2 FQNNGV. V dropped 5 bases and J dropped 3 bases, with 17 bases sitting between them. This CDR3 is built from 15 residues. DNA for the CDR3: TGTGCCAGCAGCCCAGTGGACAGTCCTCTCTACGAGCAGTACTTC. Amino acids: CASSPVDSPLYEQYF.